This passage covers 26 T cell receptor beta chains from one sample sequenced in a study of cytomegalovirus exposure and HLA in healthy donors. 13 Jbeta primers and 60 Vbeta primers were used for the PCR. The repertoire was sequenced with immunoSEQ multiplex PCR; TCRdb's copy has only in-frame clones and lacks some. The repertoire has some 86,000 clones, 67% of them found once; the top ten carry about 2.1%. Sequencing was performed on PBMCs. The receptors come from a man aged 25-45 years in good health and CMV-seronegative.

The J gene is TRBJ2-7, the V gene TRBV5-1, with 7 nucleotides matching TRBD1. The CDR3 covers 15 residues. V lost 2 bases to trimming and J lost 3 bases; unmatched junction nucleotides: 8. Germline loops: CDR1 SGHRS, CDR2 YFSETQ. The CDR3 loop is CASSFSLQGNYEQYF. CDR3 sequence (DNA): TGCGCCAGCAGCTTTTCGTTACAGGGGAACTACGAGCAGTACTTC. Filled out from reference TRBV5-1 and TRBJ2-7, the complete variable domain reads KAGVTQTPRYLIKTRGQQVTLSCSPISGHRSVSWYQQTPGQGLQFLFEYFSETQRNKGNFPGRFSGRQFSNSRSEMNVSTLELGDSALYLCASSFSLQGNYEQYFGPGTRLTVT.

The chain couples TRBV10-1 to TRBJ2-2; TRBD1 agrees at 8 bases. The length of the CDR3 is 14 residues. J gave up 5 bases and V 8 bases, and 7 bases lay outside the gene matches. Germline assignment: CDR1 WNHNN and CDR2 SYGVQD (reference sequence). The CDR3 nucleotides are TGCGCCAGCGGACAGGGCGGTGGGACCGGGGAGCTGTTTTTT. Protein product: CASGQGGGTGELFF.

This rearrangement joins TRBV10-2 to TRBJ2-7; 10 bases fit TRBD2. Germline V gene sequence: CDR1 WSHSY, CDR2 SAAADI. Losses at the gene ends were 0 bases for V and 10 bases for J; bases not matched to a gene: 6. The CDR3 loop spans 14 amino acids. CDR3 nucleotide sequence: TGCGCCAGCAGTGAGTCGGCTAGCGGGAGAAGTCAGTACTTC. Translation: CASSESASGRSQYF.

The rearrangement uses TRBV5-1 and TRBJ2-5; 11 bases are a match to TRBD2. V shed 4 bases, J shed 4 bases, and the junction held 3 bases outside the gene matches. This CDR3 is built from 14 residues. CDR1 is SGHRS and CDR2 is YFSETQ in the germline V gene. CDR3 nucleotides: TGCGCCAGCAGCGTGACTAGCGGGACAGAGACCCAGTACTTC. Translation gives CASSVTSGTETQYF.

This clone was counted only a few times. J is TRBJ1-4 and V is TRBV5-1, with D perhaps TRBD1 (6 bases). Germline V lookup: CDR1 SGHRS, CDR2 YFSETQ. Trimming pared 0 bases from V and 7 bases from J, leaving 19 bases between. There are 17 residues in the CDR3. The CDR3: CASSLEEGGGPGEKLFF. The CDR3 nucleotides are TGCGCCAGCAGCTTGGAAGAAGGGGGGGGGCCCGGTGAAAAACTGTTTTTT.

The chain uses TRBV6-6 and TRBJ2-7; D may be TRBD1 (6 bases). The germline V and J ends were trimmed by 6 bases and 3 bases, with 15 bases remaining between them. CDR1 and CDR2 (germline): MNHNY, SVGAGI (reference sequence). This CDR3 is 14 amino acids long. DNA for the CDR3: TGTGCCAGCAGCAACTTGGTAGGGGGCTACGAGCAGTACTTC. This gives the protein CASSNLVGGYEQYF.

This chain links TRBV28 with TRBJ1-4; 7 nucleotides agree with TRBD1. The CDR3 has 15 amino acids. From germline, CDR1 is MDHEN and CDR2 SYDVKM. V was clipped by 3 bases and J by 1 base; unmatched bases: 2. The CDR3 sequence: CASSLRGQTNEKLFF. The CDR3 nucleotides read TGTGCCAGCAGTTTGAGGGGGCAAACTAATGAAAAACTGTTTTTT.

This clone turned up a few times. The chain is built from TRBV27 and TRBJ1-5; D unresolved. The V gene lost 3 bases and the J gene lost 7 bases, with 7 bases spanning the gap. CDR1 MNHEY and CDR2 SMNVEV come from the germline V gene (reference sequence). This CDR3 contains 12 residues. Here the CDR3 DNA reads TGTGCCAGCAGTTTCCCAGGACAGCCCCAGCATTTT. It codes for CASSFPGQPQHF.

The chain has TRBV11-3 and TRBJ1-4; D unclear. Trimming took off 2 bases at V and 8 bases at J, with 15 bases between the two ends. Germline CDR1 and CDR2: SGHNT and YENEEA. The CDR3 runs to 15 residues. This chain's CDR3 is CASSLIGEEREKLFF. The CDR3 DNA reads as TGTGCCAGCAGCTTAATCGGAGAGGAGAGGGAAAAACTGTTTTTT.

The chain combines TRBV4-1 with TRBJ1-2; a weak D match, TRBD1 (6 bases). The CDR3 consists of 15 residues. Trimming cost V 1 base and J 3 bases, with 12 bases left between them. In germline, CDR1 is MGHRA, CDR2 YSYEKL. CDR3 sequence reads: CASSQALTGHYGYTF. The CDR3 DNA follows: TGCGCCAGCAGCCAAGCCCTCACAGGGCACTATGGCTACACCTTC.

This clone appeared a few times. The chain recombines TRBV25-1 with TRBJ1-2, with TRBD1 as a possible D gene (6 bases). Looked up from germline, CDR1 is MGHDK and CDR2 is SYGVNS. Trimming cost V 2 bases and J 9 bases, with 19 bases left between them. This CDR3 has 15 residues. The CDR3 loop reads CASSEIDRKLGSYTF. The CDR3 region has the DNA TGTGCCAGCAGTGAAATAGACAGGAAACTCGGCAGCTACACCTTC.

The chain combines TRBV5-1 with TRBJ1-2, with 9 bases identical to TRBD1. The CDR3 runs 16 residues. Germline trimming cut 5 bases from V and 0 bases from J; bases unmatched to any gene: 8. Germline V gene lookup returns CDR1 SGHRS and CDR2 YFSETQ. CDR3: CASRGETGGPNYGYTF. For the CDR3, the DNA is TGCGCCAGCAGGGGAGAGACAGGGGGACCTAACTATGGCTACACCTTC.

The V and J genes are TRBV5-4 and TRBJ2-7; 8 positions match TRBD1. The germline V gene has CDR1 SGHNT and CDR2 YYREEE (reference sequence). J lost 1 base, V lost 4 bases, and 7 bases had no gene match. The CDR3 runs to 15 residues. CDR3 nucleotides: TGTGCCAGCAGCCTCCTCGGGACAGGATCCTACGAGCAGTACTTC. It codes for CASSLLGTGSYEQYF.

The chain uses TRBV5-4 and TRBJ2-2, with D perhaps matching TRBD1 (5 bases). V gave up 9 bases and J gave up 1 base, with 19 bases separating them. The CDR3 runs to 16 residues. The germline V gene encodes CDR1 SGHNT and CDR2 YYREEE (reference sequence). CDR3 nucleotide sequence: TGTGCCACGACACCCTGGGGCGGAAAGAACACCGGGGAGCTGTTTTTT. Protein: CATTPWGGKNTGELFF. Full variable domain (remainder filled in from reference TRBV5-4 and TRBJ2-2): ETGVTQSPTHLIKTRGQQVTLRCSSQSGHNTVSWYQQALGQGPQFIFQYYREEENGRGNFPPRFSGLQFPNYSSELNVNALELDDSALYLCATTPWGGKNTGELFFGEGSRLTVL.

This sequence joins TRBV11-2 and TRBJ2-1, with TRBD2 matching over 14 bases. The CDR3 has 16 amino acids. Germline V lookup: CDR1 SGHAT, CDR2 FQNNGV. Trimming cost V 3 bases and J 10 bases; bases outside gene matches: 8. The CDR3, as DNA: TGTGCCAGCAGCTTGGAACCGGGACTAGCGGGGGTAGAGCAGTTCTTC. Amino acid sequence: CASSLEPGLAGVEQFF. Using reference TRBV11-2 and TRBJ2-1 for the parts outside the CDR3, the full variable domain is EAGVAQSPRYKIIEKRQSVAFWCNPISGHATLYWYQQILGQGPKLLIQFQNNGVVDDSQLPKDRFSAERLKGVDSTLKIQPAKLEDSAVYLCASSLEPGLAGVEQFFGPGTRLTVL.

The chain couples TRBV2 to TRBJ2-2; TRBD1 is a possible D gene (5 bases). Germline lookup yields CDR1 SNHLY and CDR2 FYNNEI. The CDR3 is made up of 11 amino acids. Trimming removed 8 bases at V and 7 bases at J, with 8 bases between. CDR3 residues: CASGAGGELFF. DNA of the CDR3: TGTGCCAGCGGGGCCGGCGGGGAGCTGTTTTTT.

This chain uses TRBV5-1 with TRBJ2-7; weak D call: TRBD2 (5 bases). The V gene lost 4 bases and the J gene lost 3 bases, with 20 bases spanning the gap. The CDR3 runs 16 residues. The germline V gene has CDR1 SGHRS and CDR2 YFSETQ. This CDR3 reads CASSDPHAGSFYEQYF. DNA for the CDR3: TGCGCCAGCAGCGATCCCCACGCGGGTAGCTTCTACGAGCAGTACTTC.

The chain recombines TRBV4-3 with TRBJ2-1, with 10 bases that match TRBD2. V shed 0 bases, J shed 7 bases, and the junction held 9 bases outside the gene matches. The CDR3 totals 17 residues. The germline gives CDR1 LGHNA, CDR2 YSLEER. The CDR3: CASSQDMSGGAWNEQFF. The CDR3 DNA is TGCGCCAGCAGCCAAGATATGAGCGGGGGGGCCTGGAATGAGCAGTTCTTC.

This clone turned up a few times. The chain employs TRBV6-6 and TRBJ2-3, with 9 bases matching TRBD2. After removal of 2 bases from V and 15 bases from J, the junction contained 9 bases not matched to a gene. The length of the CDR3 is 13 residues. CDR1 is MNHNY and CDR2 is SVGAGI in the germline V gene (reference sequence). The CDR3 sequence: CASSYPEREAQYF. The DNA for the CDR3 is TGTGCCAGCAGTTACCCCGAGCGGGAGGCCCAATATTTT.

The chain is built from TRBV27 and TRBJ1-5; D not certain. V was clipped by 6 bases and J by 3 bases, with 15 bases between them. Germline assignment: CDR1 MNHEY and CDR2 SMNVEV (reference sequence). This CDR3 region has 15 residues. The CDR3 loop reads CASSRGGGINQPQHF. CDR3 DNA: TGTGCCAGCAGCCGAGGAGGAGGTATCAATCAGCCCCAGCATTTT.

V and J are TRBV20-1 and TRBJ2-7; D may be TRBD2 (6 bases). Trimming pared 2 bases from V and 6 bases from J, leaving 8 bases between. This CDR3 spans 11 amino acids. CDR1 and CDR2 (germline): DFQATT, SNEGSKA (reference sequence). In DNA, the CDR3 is TGCAGTGCTAGACTGGGGGGCGAGCAGTACTTC. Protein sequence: CSARLGGEQYF.

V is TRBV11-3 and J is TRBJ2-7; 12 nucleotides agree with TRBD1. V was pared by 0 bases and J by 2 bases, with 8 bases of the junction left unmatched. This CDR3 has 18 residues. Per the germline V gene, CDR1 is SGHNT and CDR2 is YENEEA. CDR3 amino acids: CASSLERIGTGGTYEQYF. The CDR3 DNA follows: TGTGCCAGCAGCTTAGAGCGGATTGGGACAGGGGGCACCTACGAGCAGTACTTC.

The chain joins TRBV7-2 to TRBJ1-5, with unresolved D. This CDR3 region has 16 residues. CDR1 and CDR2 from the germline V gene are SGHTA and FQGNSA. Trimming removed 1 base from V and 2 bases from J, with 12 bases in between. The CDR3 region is CASSLDGGFGNQPQHF. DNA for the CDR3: TGTGCCAGCAGCTTAGATGGAGGGTTCGGCAATCAGCCCCAGCATTTT.

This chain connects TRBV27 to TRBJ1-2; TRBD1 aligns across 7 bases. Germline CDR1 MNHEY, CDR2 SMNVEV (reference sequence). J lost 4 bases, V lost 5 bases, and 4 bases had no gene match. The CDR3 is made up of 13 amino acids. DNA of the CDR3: TGTGCCAGCAGTATCCGGACAGGCTATGGCTACACCTTC. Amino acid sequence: CASSIRTGYGYTF.

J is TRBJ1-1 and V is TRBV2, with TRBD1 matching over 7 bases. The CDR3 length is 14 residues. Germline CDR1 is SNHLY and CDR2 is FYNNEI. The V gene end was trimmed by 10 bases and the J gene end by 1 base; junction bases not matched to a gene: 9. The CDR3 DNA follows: TGTGCCAATTGGGGTCGGGACAGGAACACTGAAGCTTTCTTT. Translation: CANWGRDRNTEAFF.

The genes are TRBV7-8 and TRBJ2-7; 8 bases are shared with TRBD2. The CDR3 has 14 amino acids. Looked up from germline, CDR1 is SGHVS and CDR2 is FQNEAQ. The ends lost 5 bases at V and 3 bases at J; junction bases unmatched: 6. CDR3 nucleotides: TGTGCCAGCAGCCCGGGACTAGGCCACTACGAGCAGTACTTC. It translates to CASSPGLGHYEQYF.